This T cell receptor (beta chain) was sequenced during a study of blood T cell repertoires in COVID-19 (dated by TCRdb to the early 2020s). In terms of the full investigation: Samples from collaborators originated in the United States, Italy and Spain and spanned both the acute and convalescent phases of COVID-19. Sample metadata almost always included a de-identified subject ID, COVID-19 status, age in years and sex. A freely available public database, intended as a resource for researchers studying the immune response to SARS-CoV-2, is where the repertoires were released. Samples were obtained from the ongoing ImmuneRACE study (first 160 participants) and from approximately 1,200 subjects provided by 6 global collaborators. Where available, HLA class I and class II types were obtained from metadata supplied by the sample provider rather than from assay-based typing. Deeply sampled blood TCRbeta repertoires from subjects exposed to, actively infected with, or recovered from COVID-19 were included in the dataset. The material from the prospective study consisted of cDNA or gDNA derived from T cells, B-cell-depleted T cells, or PBMCs. The paper as a whole reports these results and caveats: Clinical and demographic metadata were provided uncurated, with the amount varying by source and participant.

There are 16 amino acids in the CDR3, from cysteine to phenylalanine inclusive. The kept DNA is CDR3 alone, 48 bases in frame from the first base. After removal of 2 bases from V and 1 base from J, the junction retains 4 bases not matched to a gene. The germline V gene (reference sequence) gives CDR1 as MNHNY and CDR2 as SVGAGI. In Seattle, one collaborating source enrolled patients while the infection was active and tracked those patients longitudinally over the course of disease. Whole blood was collected in K2EDTA tubes by collaborating institutions according to the institutions' own protocols. For TCRbeta analysis, collaborators shipped samples in one of three forms: frozen whole blood, isolated PBMCs, or DNA extracted from either of those sample types. About this clone: The antigen this receptor binds is unknown. Base qualities are missing; no much larger clone stands one base away.

The immunoSEQ Assay, a bias-controlled multiplex PCR, was used to amplify TCRbeta CDR3 regions from genomic DNA. The authors processed their data as follows. Within the assay, amplification of reference gene primers was used to estimate how many nucleated cells each sample contained. To quantify the absolute abundance of each unique TCRbeta CDR3 rearrangement, sequence reads were collapsed and filtered. For each sample, productive Simpson clonality was calculated by taking the square root of Simpson's diversity index across productive rearrangements. TCRdb carries this immuneACCESS record with in-frame sequences only. Its versions omit some clonotypes, under half of them owing to an unresolved V gene in the studies checked, with the rest unexplained. For V, J and clone size, that table is used; D and trimming come from the DNA. The table for this sample lists about 140,000 clones; around 90% of them were counted only once. Under 3% of the sample rests with the top ten.

This receptor was taken from a human donor with COVID-19, enrolled during active disease. The donor label of this sample is uncertain. What was sequenced was peripheral blood. In this chain, TRBV6-6 is recombined with TRBJ2-7, with 11 bases in between that match TRBD2. CDR3 loop: CASSYPTSGKSYEQYF. The sequenced DNA is TGTGCCAGCAGTTACCCGACTAGCGGGAAATCCTACGAGCAGTACTTC.